One TCR beta chain is described in this entry. Its matching antigen is unknown. The data derive from a study of OX40 agonist ivuxolimab in advanced cancers. Study background: At doses from 0.01 to 10 mg/kg, patients were given intravenous ivuxolimab every 2 weeks. Among those treated, three patients had partial responses, one with hepatocellular carcinoma and two with cutaneous melanoma.

Sequencing used immunoSEQ multiplex PCR; TCRdb keeps in-frame clones, though not all of them. The sample yields 55,000 or so clones, roughly nine tenths seen once. Notes on the study in general: Both blood CD4+ and CD8+ T cells showed clonal growth by week 6 at 0.1 to 3.0 mg/kg.

V lost 6 bases and J 0 bases, leaving 15 bases between the germline ends. Germline values: CDR1 MNHNY, CDR2 SVGAGI (reference sequence). This CDR3 contains 15 residues. This receptor was identified in an adult with an advanced solid tumor such as melanoma, head and neck, liver or kidney cancer. The chain carries TRBV6-6 and TRBJ2-7, with D perhaps being TRBD1 or TRBD2 (5 bases each). Sample: CD4+ or CD8+ T cells sorted from blood, taken in a trial of the OX40 agonist ivuxolimab. Written as DNA, the CDR3 is TGTGCCAGCAGCCATCGGGACGTCAGCTCCTACGAGCAGTACTTC. Its translation is CASSHRDVSSYEQYF.